The 8 T cell receptor beta chains reported below all come from one sample, sequenced in a study of blood T cell repertoires in COVID-19. Produced via immunoSEQ multiplex PCR; TCRdb's table is partial and in-frame only. The sample includes around 250,000 clones, around 93% of them seen just once. Sequenced: PBMCs or T cells enriched from blood (not recorded which). Source of these receptors: a man aged 35 to 55 who had been exposed to COVID-19.

This clone came up a few times. The CDR3 region is CASSRGWNQPQHF. CDR3 nucleotide sequence: TGTGCCAGCAGTCGGGGTTGGAATCAGCCCCAGCATTTT. The rearrangement links TRBV6-5 to TRBJ1-5; D not resolved. Between the trimmed V and J ends, which lost 5 bases and 4 bases, there was a span of 9 bases. CDR1 and CDR2 (germline): MNHEY, SVGAGI. CDR3 size: 13 residues.

This clone occurred once. V and J are TRBV7-8 and TRBJ1-1; D is possibly TRBD1 (6 bases). The CDR3 contains 14 residues. V dropped 6 bases and J dropped 1 base, with 12 bases sitting between them. Germline CDR1 reads SGHVS; CDR2 reads FQNEAQ. This chain's CDR3 is CASRQQGGNTEAFF. CDR3 bases: TGTGCCAGCAGGCAACAGGGCGGGAACACTGAAGCTTTCTTT.

The V and J genes are TRBV7-9 and TRBJ2-2, with 9 bases aligning to TRBD2. Germline V gene data show CDR1 as SEHNR and CDR2 as FQNEAQ (reference sequence). The CDR3 totals 16 residues. J lost 5 bases, V lost 3 bases, and 7 bases had no gene match. The CDR3, as DNA: TGTGCCAGCAGCTTTGGGTTAGCGGGAGTTACCGGGGAGCTGTTTTTT. Protein sequence: CASSFGLAGVTGELFF.

This chain connects TRBV28 to TRBJ2-1, with D tentatively TRBD2 (5 bases). Trimming removed 3 bases from V and 3 bases from J, with 6 bases in between. This CDR3 is built from 13 residues. CDR1 and CDR2 from the germline V gene are MDHEN and SYDVKM. The DNA of the CDR3 is TGTGCCAGCAGTTTCGGGGTCTACAATGAGCAGTTCTTC. The encoded protein is CASSFGVYNEQFF.

The chain has TRBV5-1 and TRBJ1-3; 8 bases agree with TRBD1. Per germline, CDR1 SGHRS and CDR2 YFSETQ. The ends lost 0 bases at V and 4 bases at J; junction bases unmatched: 0. The CDR3 extends over 14 amino acids. The CDR3 DNA follows: TGCGCCAGCAGCTTGGGACAGGGGGGAAACACCATATATTTT. It encodes CASSLGQGGNTIYF.

V gene TRBV7-9 combines with J gene TRBJ1-4; D gene ambiguous. Looked up from germline, CDR1 is SEHNR and CDR2 is FQNEAQ (reference sequence). CDR3 length: 14 residues. The V gene lost 8 bases and the J gene lost 8 bases, with 18 bases spanning the gap. DNA of the CDR3: TGTGCCAGCGGAACAGAACTAGTGGAGGAAAAACTGTTTTTT. It codes for CASGTELVEEKLFF.

The rearrangement joins TRBV3-1 (or the pseudogene TRBV3-2) to TRBJ2-2; D ambiguous. Germline V gene data show CDR1 as LGHDT and CDR2 as YNNKEL (reference sequence). This CDR3 region has 13 residues. V was cut by 4 bases and J by 7 bases, with 10 bases left in between. DNA of the CDR3: TGTGCCAGCAGCCGAGCTTCCATCGGGGAGCTGTTTTTT. Encoded protein: CASSRASIGELFF.

The chain is built from TRBV11-2 and TRBJ2-1; possible D gene TRBD2, 6 bases. CDR3 length: 15 residues. The germline gives CDR1 SGHAT, CDR2 FQNNGV. The V end lost 1 base, the J end lost 3 bases, and 10 bases lay between the germline ends. The CDR3 sequence: CASSLAGGLYNEQFF. The CDR3 bases are TGTGCCAGCAGCTTAGCCGGGGGACTCTACAATGAGCAGTTCTTC.